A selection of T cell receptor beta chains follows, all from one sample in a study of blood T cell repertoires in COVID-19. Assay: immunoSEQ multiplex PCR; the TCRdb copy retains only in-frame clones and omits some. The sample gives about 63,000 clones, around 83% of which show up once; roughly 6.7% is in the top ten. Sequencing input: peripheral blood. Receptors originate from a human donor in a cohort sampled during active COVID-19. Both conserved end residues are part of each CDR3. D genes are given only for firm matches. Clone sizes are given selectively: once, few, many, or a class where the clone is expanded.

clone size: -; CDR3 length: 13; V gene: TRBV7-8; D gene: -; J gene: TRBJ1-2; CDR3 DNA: TGTGCCAGCAGCTTAGACAGGGCAGCTGGCTACACCTTC; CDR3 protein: CASSLDRAAGYTF
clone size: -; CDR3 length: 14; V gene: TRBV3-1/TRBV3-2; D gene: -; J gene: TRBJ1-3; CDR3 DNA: TGTGCCAGCAGCCAAACCAGGGTTGGAAACACCATATATTTT; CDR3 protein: CASSQTRVGNTIYF
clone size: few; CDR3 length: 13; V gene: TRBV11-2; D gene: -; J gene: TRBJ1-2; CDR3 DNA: TGTGCCAGCAGCTTAGAACCAGGGTCTGGCTACACCTTC; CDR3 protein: CASSLEPGSGYTF
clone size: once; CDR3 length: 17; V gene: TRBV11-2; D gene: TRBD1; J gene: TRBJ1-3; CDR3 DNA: TGTGCCAGCAGCTTACGGACAGGGGCCGTAGTGGGAAACACCATATATTTT; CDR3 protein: CASSLRTGAVVGNTIYF
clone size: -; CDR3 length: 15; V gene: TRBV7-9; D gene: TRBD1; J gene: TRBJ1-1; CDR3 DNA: TGTGCCAGCAGCCGCGACAGGGCCCCGAACACTGAAGCTTTCTTT; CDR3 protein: CASSRDRAPNTEAFF
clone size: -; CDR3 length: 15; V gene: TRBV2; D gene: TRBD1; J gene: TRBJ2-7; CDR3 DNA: TGTGCCAGCAGTGTTGGGGCAGGGGGTGCCTACGAGCAGTACTTC; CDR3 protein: CASSVGAGGAYEQYF
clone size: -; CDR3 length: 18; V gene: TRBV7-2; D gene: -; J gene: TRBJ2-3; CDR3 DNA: TGTGCCAGCAGCTTAAGACAAGGCTCCACGTCTAGCACAGATACGCAGTATTTT; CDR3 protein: CASSLRQGSTSSTDTQYF
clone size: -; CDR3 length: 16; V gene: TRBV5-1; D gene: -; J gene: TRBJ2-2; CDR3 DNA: TGCGCCAGCAGCACAAGGGACATCTCGAACACCGGGGAGCTGTTTTTT; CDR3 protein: CASSTRDISNTGELFF
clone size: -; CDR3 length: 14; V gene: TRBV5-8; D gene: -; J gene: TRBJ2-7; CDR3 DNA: TGTGCCAGCAGCTTCTCGAGACAGAGAAACGAGCAGTACTTC; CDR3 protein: CASSFSRQRNEQYF
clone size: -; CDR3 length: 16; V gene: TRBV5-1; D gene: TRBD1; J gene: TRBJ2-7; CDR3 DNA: TGCGCCAGCAGCCGCGAAGTAGGACAGGACCCCTACGAGCAGTACTTC; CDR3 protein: CASSREVGQDPYEQYF
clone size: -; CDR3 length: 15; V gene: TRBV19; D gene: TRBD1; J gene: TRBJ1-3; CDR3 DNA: TGTGCCAGTAACACAGGGGCCTCCTCTGGAAACACCATATATTTT; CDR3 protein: CASNTGASSGNTIYF
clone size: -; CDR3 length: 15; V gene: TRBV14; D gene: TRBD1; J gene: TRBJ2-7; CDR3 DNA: TGTGCCAGCAGCCAAGTCGGGACAGGAGCCTACGAGCAGTACTTC; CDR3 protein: CASSQVGTGAYEQYF
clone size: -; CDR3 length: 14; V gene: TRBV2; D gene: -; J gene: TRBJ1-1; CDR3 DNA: TGTGCCAGCAGTGAAGAGTCCGGGGGCACTGAAGCTTTCTTT; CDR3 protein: CASSEESGGTEAFF
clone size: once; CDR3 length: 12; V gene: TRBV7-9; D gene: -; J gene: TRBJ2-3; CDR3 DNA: TGTGCCACCAGGGAGGGCACAGATACGCAGTATTTT; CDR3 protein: CATREGTDTQYF
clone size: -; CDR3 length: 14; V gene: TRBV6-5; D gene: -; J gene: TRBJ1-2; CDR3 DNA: TGTGCCAGCACCGAAGGGCGCGGACTCTATGGCTACACCTTC; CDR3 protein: CASTEGRGLYGYTF
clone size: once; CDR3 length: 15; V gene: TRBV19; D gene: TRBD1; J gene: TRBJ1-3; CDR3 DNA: TGTGCCAGTAGCGACCCTGGGACAGGGGGAAACACCATATATTTT; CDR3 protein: CASSDPGTGGNTIYF
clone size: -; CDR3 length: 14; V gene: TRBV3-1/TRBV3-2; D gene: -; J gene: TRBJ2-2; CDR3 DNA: TGTGCCAGCACGCTTGGACACAACACCGGGGAGCTGTTTTTT; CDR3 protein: CASTLGHNTGELFF
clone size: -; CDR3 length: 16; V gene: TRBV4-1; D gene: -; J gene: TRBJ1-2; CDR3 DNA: TGCGCCAGCAGCCAAGGGGAGAGGGCGGGGAACTATGGCTACACCTTC; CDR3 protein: CASSQGERAGNYGYTF
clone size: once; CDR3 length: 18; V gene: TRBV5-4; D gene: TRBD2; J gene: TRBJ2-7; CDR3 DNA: TGTGCCAGCAGCTTGAGTGGCCTAGCGGGAGGTTTCTCCTACGAGCAGTACTTC; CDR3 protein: CASSLSGLAGGFSYEQYF
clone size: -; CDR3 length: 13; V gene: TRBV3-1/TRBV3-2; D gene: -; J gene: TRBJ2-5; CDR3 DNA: TGTGCCAGCAGCCAAAACTGGCAAGAGACCCAGTACTTC; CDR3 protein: CASSQNWQETQYF
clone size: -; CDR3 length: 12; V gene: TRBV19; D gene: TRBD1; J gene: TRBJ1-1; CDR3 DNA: TGTGCCAGTAGTGTTGACAGGGGCTCGGCTTTCTTT; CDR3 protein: CASSVDRGSAFF
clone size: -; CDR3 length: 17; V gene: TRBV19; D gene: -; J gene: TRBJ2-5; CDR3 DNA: TGTGCCAGTAGTATAAGGAATGGACAGTTCTTTCAAGAGACCCAGTACTTC; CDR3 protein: CASSIRNGQFFQETQYF
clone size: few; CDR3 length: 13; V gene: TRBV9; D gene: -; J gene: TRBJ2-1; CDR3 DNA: TGTGCCAGCAGCGTACAATTAGCTTCTTTGCAGTTCTTC; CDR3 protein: CASSVQLASLQFF
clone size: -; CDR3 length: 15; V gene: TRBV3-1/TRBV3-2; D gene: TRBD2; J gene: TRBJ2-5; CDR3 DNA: TGTGCCAGCAGCCCCCCACTAGCGGGGGGAGAGACCCAGTACTTC; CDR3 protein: CASSPPLAGGETQYF
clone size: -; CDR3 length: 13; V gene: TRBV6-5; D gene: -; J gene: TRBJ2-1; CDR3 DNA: TGTGCCACCAGTACCGGGGGATACAATGAGCAGTTCTTC; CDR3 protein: CATSTGGYNEQFF